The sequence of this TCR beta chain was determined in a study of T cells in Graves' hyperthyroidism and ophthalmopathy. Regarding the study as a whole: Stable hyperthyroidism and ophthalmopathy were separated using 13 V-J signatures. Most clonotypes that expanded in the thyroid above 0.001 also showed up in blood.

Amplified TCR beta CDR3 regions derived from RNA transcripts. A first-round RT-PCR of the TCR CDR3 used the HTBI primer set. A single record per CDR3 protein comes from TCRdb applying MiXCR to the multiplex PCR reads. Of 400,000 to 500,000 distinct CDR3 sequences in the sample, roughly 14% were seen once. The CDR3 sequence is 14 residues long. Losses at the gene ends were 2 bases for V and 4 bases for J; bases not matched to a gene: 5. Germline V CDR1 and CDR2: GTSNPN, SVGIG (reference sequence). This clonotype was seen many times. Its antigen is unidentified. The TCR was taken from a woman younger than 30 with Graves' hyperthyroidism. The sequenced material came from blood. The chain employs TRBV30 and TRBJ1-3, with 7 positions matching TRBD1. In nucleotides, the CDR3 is TGTGCCTGGAGTCCGGGACAGAACGGAAACACCATATATTTT. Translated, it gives CAWSPGQNGNTIYF.